Presented here are 26 T cell receptor beta chains from one specimen sequenced in a study of cytomegalovirus exposure and HLA in healthy donors. 60 Vbeta and 13 Jbeta primers were used in PCR. The protocol was immunoSEQ multiplex PCR, while the TCRdb copy is restricted to in-frame clones and leaves out a portion. The sample lists roughly 150,000 clones, 82% occurring once. Sequencing input: PBMCs. These receptor sequences come from a woman aged 50 to 60 in good health and CMV-seropositive.

The gene calls are TRBV6-1 and TRBJ2-3; 8 nucleotides line up with TRBD2. J lost 4 bases, V lost 2 bases, and 8 bases had no gene match. The CDR3 is 16 amino acids. CDR1 and CDR2 (germline): MNHNS, SASEGT. The CDR3 here is CASSEWSGGSADTQYF. In nucleotides, the CDR3 is TGTGCCAGCAGTGAATGGAGCGGGGGATCCGCAGATACGCAGTATTTT.

The rearrangement uses TRBV2 and TRBJ1-1, with D possibly matching TRBD1 (6 bases). This CDR3 has 14 amino acids. V was pared by 10 bases and J by 0 bases, with 15 bases between. The V gene's germline CDR1 is SNHLY and CDR2 FYNNEI. The CDR3, as DNA: TGTGCCACTTTGACGGGACAAATGAACACTGAAGCTTTCTTT. Protein: CATLTGQMNTEAFF.

V is TRBV7-9 and J is TRBJ2-1; no definite D call. Germline assignment: CDR1 SEHNR and CDR2 FQNEAQ (reference sequence). This CDR3 is 11 amino acids long. V was cut by 5 bases and J by 7 bases, with 6 bases left in between. The CDR3 DNA reads as TGTGCCAGCAGCCCTAGGAATGAGCAGTTCTTC. Its translation: CASSPRNEQFF.

The chain links TRBV18 to TRBJ1-3; D is unclear. Germline-derived CDR1 and CDR2 are KGHSH and LQKENI. The CDR3 extends over 16 amino acids. The V end lost 4 bases, the J end lost 2 bases, and 15 bases lay between the germline ends. The CDR3 loop is CASSQLEGTAGNTIYF. In DNA, the CDR3 is TGTGCCAGCTCACAGTTAGAGGGAACGGCTGGAAACACCATATATTTT.

In regard to this clone: Other DNA sequences in this specimen translate into the identical CDR3. The chain's CDR3 is CASSLSGGGYEQYF. The CDR3 DNA reads TGTGCCAGCAGCTTATCAGGGGGCGGATACGAGCAGTACTTC. The chain uses TRBV7-9 and TRBJ2-7; 8 bases are a match to TRBD1. This CDR3 spans 14 amino acids. Germline lookup yields CDR1 SEHNR and CDR2 FQNEAQ (reference sequence). Unmatched junction bases numbered 4, after V lost 2 bases and J lost 4 bases.

This rearrangement joins TRBV30 to TRBJ2-7; weak D call: TRBD2 (5 bases). Trimming took 0 bases from V and 0 from J, leaving 6 bases between them. This CDR3 has 13 amino acids. Germline V gives CDR1 GTSNPN, CDR2 SVGIG (reference sequence). This CDR3 reads CAWSVGVSYEQYF. CDR3 sequence (DNA): TGTGCCTGGAGTGTCGGGGTCTCCTACGAGCAGTACTTC.

The V call is TRBV30, the J call TRBJ2-3; 9 bases are a match to TRBD2. There are 15 residues in the CDR3. The junction had 8 bases not matched to a gene; V was cut back by 1 base and J by 6 bases. Germline lookup yields CDR1 GTSNPN and CDR2 SVGIG (reference sequence). This chain's CDR3 is CAWSGAGGAEDTQYF. The CDR3, as DNA: TGTGCCTGGAGTGGGGCGGGGGGGGCAGAGGATACGCAGTATTTT.

The chain joins TRBV30 to TRBJ2-1; D is undetermined. CDR3 length: 11 amino acids. V was cut by 7 bases and J by 4 bases, with 8 bases left in between. Germline values: CDR1 GTSNPN, CDR2 SVGIG (reference sequence). The CDR3 is CALTTYNEQFF. In DNA form, the CDR3 reads TGTGCCTTGACAACTTACAATGAGCAGTTCTTC.

The rearrangement links TRBV9 to TRBJ2-3, with a weak D call TRBD2 (5 bases). Trimming took off 3 bases at V and 2 bases at J, with 13 bases between the two ends. The germline gives CDR1 SGDLS, CDR2 YYNGEE. The CDR3 loop spans 15 amino acids. The CDR3 region is CASSGVEGNTDTQYF. CDR3 in DNA: TGTGCCAGCAGCGGGGTTGAGGGAAACACAGATACGCAGTATTTT.

The CDR3, as DNA: TGCGCCAGAACCTCCGGGACAGGTAGGCAGCCCCAGCATTTT. Translated: CARTSGTGRQPQHF. The V gene is TRBV10-1, the J gene TRBJ1-5, with TRBD1 matching over 8 bases. The CDR3 runs to 14 residues. The germline V gene encodes CDR1 WNHNN and CDR2 SYGVQD (reference sequence). The trim removed 9 bases at V and 7 bases at J, leaving 11 bases unmatched.

J is TRBJ2-5 and V is TRBV5-1; weak D call: TRBD1 (5 bases). The CDR3 contains 14 residues. Germline V lookup: CDR1 SGHRS, CDR2 YFSETQ. The ends were cut back, 0 bases at V and 1 base at J, with 7 bases in the middle. CDR3: CASSLEGIQETQYF. Written as DNA, the CDR3 is TGCGCCAGCAGCTTGGAGGGGATCCAAGAGACCCAGTACTTC.

The chain recombines TRBV25-1 with TRBJ1-6; TRBD1 matches at 7 bases. Germline values: CDR1 MGHDK, CDR2 SYGVNS. The V gene end was trimmed by 2 bases and the J gene end by 6 bases; junction bases not matched to a gene: 7. CDR3 length: 16 residues. The CDR3 sequence is CASSETTGTANSPLHF. CDR3 DNA: TGTGCCAGCAGTGAAACGACAGGGACGGCTAATTCACCCCTCCACTTT.

V and J are TRBV5-1 and TRBJ1-2; TRBD1 matches 10 bases. The CDR3 contains 16 residues. Germline assignment: CDR1 SGHRS and CDR2 YFSETQ. The junction had 13 bases not matched to a gene; V was cut back by 4 bases and J by 7 bases. The CDR3 here is CASSLDMTGGAGGYTF. CDR3 nucleotide sequence: TGCGCCAGCAGCCTGGATATGACAGGGGGCGCCGGTGGCTACACCTTC.

This rearrangement joins TRBV6-5 to TRBJ2-2; 9 bases are shared with TRBD1. CDR1 is MNHEY, CDR2 SVGAGI, per germline. The CDR3 is 14 residues long. V shed 8 bases, J shed 8 bases, and the junction held 9 bases outside the gene matches. CDR3 residues: CASGATGGLGELFF. CDR3 in DNA: TGTGCCAGCGGGGCAACAGGGGGCTTGGGGGAGCTGTTTTTT.

Only one count was recorded for this clone. The chain is built from TRBV9 and TRBJ2-2, with 7 bases that match TRBD1. CDR1 is SGDLS, CDR2 YYNGEE, per germline. Germline trimming cut 4 bases from V and 8 bases from J; bases unmatched to any gene: 5. This CDR3 is 13 amino acids long. The CDR3 DNA sequence: TGTGCCAGCAGCCCAGACAGGGATGGGGAGCTGTTTTTT. Encoded protein: CASSPDRDGELFF. Full variable domain (remainder filled in from reference TRBV9 and TRBJ2-2): DSGVTQTPKHLITATGQRVTLRCSPRSGDLSVYWYQQSLDQGLQFLIQYYNGEERAKGNILERFSAQQFPDLHSELNLSSLELGDSALYFCASSPDRDGELFFGEGSRLTVL.

CDR3: CASSPKGGSGVDEQYF. The DNA of the CDR3 is TGTGCCAGCTCACCAAAGGGCGGGTCAGGGGTAGACGAGCAGTACTTC. This chain links TRBV18 with TRBJ2-5; weak D call: TRBD1 (6 bases). TRBJ2-7 explains the end of the DNA better; the J call may be wrong. The CDR3 contains 16 residues. Germline CDR1 KGHSH, CDR2 LQKENI.

V and J are TRBV2 and TRBJ1-6; 8 bases are a match to TRBD1. V gave up 6 bases and J gave up 4 bases; unmatched junction bases: 2. CDR1 is SNHLY and CDR2 is FYNNEI in the germline V gene. The CDR3 has 14 amino acids. The CDR3 is CASRTGVYNSPLHF. The CDR3 region has the DNA TGTGCCAGCAGGACAGGGGTTTATAATTCACCCCTCCACTTT.

The V call is TRBV2, the J call TRBJ1-1; tentative D call: TRBD1 (6 bases). Germline CDR1 SNHLY, CDR2 FYNNEI. V lost 4 bases and J 1 base, leaving 10 bases between the germline ends. This CDR3 comprises 14 residues. CDR3 in amino acids: CASSGEGGNTEAFF. CDR3 DNA sequence: TGTGCCAGCAGTGGGGAGGGGGGGAACACTGAAGCTTTCTTT.

The DNA for the CDR3 is TGCAGCGTTGCAGGGGGACAGAGCTCCTACAATGAGCAGTTCTTC. Protein: CSVAGGQSSYNEQFF. This chain links TRBV29-1 with TRBJ2-1, with TRBD1 matching 7 bases. Germline CDR1 and CDR2: SQVTM and ANQGSEA. The junction had 6 bases not matched to a gene; V was cut back by 4 bases and J by 0 bases. The CDR3 loop spans 15 amino acids.

The V and J genes are TRBV7-9 and TRBJ1-1; a weak D match, TRBD1 (5 bases). V was cut by 3 bases and J by 4 bases, with 12 bases left in between. The CDR3 spans 14 residues. The V gene's germline CDR1 is SEHNR and CDR2 FQNEAQ (reference sequence). The CDR3 loop reads CASSFEGVGTEAFF. The DNA of the CDR3 is TGTGCCAGCAGCTTCGAAGGGGTGGGCACTGAAGCTTTCTTT.

This clone turned up a few times. The chain uses TRBV30 and TRBJ2-1; D gene unclear. Germline CDR1 is GTSNPN and CDR2 is SVGIG (reference sequence). This CDR3 is built from 12 residues. The V end lost 1 base, the J end lost 9 bases, and 10 bases lay between the germline ends. In DNA, the CDR3 is TGTGCCTGGAGTGAGCTCGGAGCTGAGCAGTTCTTC. The encoded protein is CAWSELGAEQFF. Based on the CDR3 plus reference TRBV30 and TRBJ2-1, the full variable domain is SQTIHQWPATLVQPVGSPLSLECTVEGTSNPNLYWYRQAAGRGLQLLFYSVGIGQISSEVPQNLSASRPQDRQFILSSKKLLLSDSGFYLCAWSELGAEQFFGPGTRLTVL.

In DNA form, the CDR3 reads TGTGCCAGCAGTGACTTGCAGGGAAACTATGGCTACACCTTC. Translated, it gives CASSDLQGNYGYTF. This chain connects TRBV6-1 to TRBJ1-2, with TRBD1 as a possible D gene (5 bases). CDR1 is MNHNS and CDR2 is SASEGT in the germline V gene. The CDR3 consists of 14 residues. Trimming removed 3 bases from V and 2 bases from J, with 10 bases in between.

V is TRBV2 and J is TRBJ2-3; TRBD1 agrees at 9 bases. V shed 2 bases, J shed 2 bases, and the junction held 2 bases outside the gene matches. Germline CDR1 SNHLY, CDR2 FYNNEI. There are 15 residues in the CDR3. The CDR3 nucleotides read TGTGCCAGCAGTGAATGGGACAGGGCCACAGATACGCAGTATTTT. It translates to CASSEWDRATDTQYF.

V gene TRBV27 combines with J gene TRBJ2-7; D gene uncertain. Trimming pared 3 bases from V and 4 bases from J, leaving 4 bases between. Germline V gene sequence: CDR1 MNHEY, CDR2 SMNVEV (reference sequence). This CDR3 region has 11 residues. DNA for the CDR3: TGTGCCAGCAGTTTCGGGTACGAGCAGTACTTC. This codes for CASSFGYEQYF.

CDR3 sequence reads: CATKVRAGGRTDTQYF. Here the CDR3 DNA reads TGTGCCACCAAAGTGAGGGCGGGGGGGCGTACAGATACGCAGTATTTT. The rearrangement joins TRBV7-2 to TRBJ2-3, with 9 bases that match TRBD2. The CDR3 is 16 amino acids. Germline-derived CDR1 and CDR2 are SGHTA and FQGNSA. V gave up 10 bases and J gave up 3 bases; unmatched junction bases: 14.

The chain carries TRBV19 and TRBJ2-7, with D perhaps matching TRBD2 (5 bases). The CDR3 has 14 amino acids. Trimming left V 7 bases short and J 0 bases short, with 13 bases between. Germline values: CDR1 LNHDA, CDR2 SQIVND (reference sequence). The CDR3 loop is CASKPLAGSYEQYF. CDR3 in DNA: TGTGCCAGTAAACCCCTAGCCGGCTCCTACGAGCAGTACTTC.